This T cell receptor (beta chain) came from a study of T cell clonality in common variable immunodeficiency. Findings and caveats of the study: Repertoire-complication correlations in CVID were limited by patient heterogeneity. Common variable immunodeficiency TCR beta sequences reportedly had fewer deletions and N-nucleotide insertions.

Donors gave roughly 5 to 9 ml heparinized peripheral whole blood. Libraries were prepared by immunoSEQ multiplex PCR; TCRdb keeps only in-frame clonotypes and omits some of them. This sample comprises roughly 55,000 clones, none seen once only. From germline, CDR1 is SGHAT and CDR2 FQNNGV. Trimming shortened V by 0 bases and J by 2 bases, and 10 bases separated the two germline ends. This CDR3 is 15 amino acids long. This clone was seen a few times. No antigen is known for it. The sequenced fragment ends 3 residues before the CDR3 boundary, so the rest is inferred from the germline J gene. This chain links TRBV11-2 with TRBJ1-2; weak D call: TRBD1 (5 bases). This TCR derives from a person aged 18 to 75 in good health. The sequenced sample consisted of peripheral blood mononuclear cells. The CDR3 sequence is CASSLEWAGNYGYTF. Partial CDR3 DNA: TGTGCCAGCAGCTTAGAGTGGGCAGGGAACTATGGC.